This TCR beta chain was documented in a study of CD8 T cells in Susac syndrome. The CDR3 length is 15 residues. V was pared by 3 bases and J by 0 bases, with 2 bases of the junction left unmatched. The V gene's germline CDR1 is SGDLS and CDR2 YYNGEE. Sequencing of TCR beta, carried out with a high-throughput approach, was applied to CD8+ and CD4+ T cells from the blood. The RNA, roughly 0.45 to 1 ug, was put through reverse transcription using random hexamers. The method of amplification for TCR beta CDR3 was immunoSEQ multiplex PCR, covering 54 Vbeta and 13 Jbeta. TCRdb reanalysed the immunoSEQ multiplex PCR reads using MiXCR and keeps one entry per CDR3 protein. The profile shows about 210,000 distinct CDR3 sequences, 80% to 95% of them singletons.

The sequence derives from a human donor in good health. Sequenced input: CD4+ T cells from PBMCs. The V and J genes are TRBV9 and TRBJ1-3, with 8 bases fitting TRBD1. The CDR3 loop reads CASSATGASGNTIYF. CDR3 nucleotides: TGTGCCAGCAGCGCGACAGGGGCCTCTGGAAACACCATATATTTT.